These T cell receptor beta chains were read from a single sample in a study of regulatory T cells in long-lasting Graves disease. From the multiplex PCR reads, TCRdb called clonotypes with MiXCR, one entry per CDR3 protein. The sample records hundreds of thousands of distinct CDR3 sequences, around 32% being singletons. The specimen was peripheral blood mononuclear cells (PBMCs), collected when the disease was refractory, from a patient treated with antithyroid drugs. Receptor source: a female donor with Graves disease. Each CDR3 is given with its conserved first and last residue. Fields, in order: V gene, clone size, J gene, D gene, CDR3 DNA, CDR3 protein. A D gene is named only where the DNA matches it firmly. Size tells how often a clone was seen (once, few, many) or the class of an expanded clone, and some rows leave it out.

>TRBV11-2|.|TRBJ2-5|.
TGTGCCAGCAGCTTCAGGACTCCGGTAGAGACCCAGTACTTC
CASSFRTPVETQYF
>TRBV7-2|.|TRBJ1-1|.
TGTGCCAGCAGCTTAGTCGGGGGCCGCACTGAAGCTTTCTTT
CASSLVGGRTEAFF
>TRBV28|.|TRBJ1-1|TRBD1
TGTGCCAGCAGTTTCCCGGGACAGGGAAACACTGAAGCTTTCTTT
CASSFPGQGNTEAFF
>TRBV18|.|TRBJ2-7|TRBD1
TGTGCCAGCCCACTGACAGGGGGTGTGCTTTACGAGCAGTACTTC
CASPLTGGVLYEQYF
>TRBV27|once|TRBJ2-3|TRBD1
TGTGCCAGCACTCAGACAGGGTTTAGCTATACGCAGTATTTT
CASTQTGFSYTQYF
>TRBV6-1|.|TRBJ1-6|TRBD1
TGTGCCAGCAGCGGGACAGTGACTCGACCCCTCCACTTT
CASSGTVTRPLHF
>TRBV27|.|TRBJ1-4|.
TGTGCCAGCAGCCGGATCGGGGATGAAAAACTGTTTTTT
CASSRIGDEKLFF
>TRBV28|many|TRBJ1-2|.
TGTGCCAGCAGTTTATCTTCCCGTTTTGGTGGTTATGGCTACACCTTC
CASSLSSRFGGYGYTF
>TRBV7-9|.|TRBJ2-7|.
TGTGCCAGCAGCTCGGTGGGCACCCTCGCGGTGGAGCAGTACTTC
CASSSVGTLAVEQYF
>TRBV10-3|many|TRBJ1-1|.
TGTGCCATCAGTGAGAGGGAGAACACTGAAGCTTTCTTT
CAISERENTEAFF
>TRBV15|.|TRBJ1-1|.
TGTGCCACCAGCAGAGACACGATGAACACTGAAGCTTTCTTT
CATSRDTMNTEAFF
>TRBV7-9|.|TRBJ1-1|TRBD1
TGTGCCAGCAGCTCGAACAGGGGGCGAGGGACTGAAGCTTTCTTT
CASSSNRGRGTEAFF
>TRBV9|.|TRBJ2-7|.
TGTGCCAGCAGCGTAGGCGGCCAGGGAAGCTCCTACGAGCAGTACTTC
CASSVGGQGSSYEQYF
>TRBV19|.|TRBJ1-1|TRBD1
TGTGCCAGTAGTATAGATCTATCCAACAGGGGCCGTGAAGCTTTCTTT
CASSIDLSNRGREAFF
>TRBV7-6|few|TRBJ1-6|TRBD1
TGTGCCAGCAGCGCCAGGACAGGGGGTAACAATTCACCCCTCCACTTT
CASSARTGGNNSPLHF
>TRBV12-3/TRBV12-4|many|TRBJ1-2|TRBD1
TGTGCCAGCAGTCCCCAACAGGGGGCTGGTGGCTACACCTTC
CASSPQQGAGGYTF
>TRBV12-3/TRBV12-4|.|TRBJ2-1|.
TGTGCCAGCAGTTCCGGGACCAGCTACAATGAGCAGTTCTTC
CASSSGTSYNEQFF
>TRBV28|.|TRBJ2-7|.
TGTGCCAGCAGCTTTTTTAGCGAGCAGTACTTC
CASSFFSEQYF
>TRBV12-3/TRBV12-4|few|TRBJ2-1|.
TGTGCCAGCAGTTTCCTCCAGGGGCCCACACCGAAGCAGTTCTTC
CASSFLQGPTPKQFF
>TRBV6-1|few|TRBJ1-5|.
TGTGCCAGCAGTGTAGCTGGGACCAGCAATCAGCCCCAGCATTTT
CASSVAGTSNQPQHF
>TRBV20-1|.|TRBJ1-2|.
TGCAGTGCAGGGGCCGGGGATGCTAACTATGGCTACACCTTC
CSAGAGDANYGYTF
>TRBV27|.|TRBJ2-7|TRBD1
TGTGCCAGCAGTTTACGGGACAGGTACTCCTACGAGCAGTACTTC
CASSLRDRYSYEQYF
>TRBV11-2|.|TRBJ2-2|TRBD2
TGTGCCAGCAGCCCGAGCGGGACTAGATATGATATGACCGGGGAGCTGTTTTTT
CASSPSGTRYDMTGELFF
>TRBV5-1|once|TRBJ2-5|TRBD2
TGCGCCAGCAGCTCCCTAGCGGGAGGGCGAGAGTTCTTC
CASSSLAGGREFF
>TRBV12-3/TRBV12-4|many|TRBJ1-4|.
TGTGCCAGCAGTTTTAGGGGGAATGAAAAACTGTTTTTT
CASSFRGNEKLFF
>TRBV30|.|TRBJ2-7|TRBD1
TGTGCCTGGAGTGTACGACGAGGGGGCCAGGACGAGCAGTACTTC
CAWSVRRGGQDEQYF
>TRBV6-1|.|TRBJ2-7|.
TGTGCCAGCAGGCCCGGGAGTCGCGAGCAGTACTTC
CASRPGSREQYF
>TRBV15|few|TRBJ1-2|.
TGTGCCACCAGTAGAGGGTCCGGCTACACCTTC
CATSRGSGYTF
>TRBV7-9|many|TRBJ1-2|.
TGTGCCAGCAGCTGGGCGTCTCAAACTTACTATGGCTACACCTTC
CASSWASQTYYGYTF
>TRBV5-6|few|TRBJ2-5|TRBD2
TGTGCCAGCAGCCCAGGGACTAGCGCGGGGGAGACCCAGTACTTC
CASSPGTSAGETQYF
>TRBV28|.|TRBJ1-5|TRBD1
TGTGCCAGCAGGCCGACAGGGAATCAGCCCCAGCATTTT
CASRPTGNQPQHF
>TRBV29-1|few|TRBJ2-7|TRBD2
TGCAGCGTTGAAGATCGTCTAGCGGGTACCTACGAGCAGTACTTC
CSVEDRLAGTYEQYF
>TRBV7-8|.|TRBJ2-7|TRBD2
TGTGCCAGCAGCCCGCACCGATTTAGCGGGAGTTGCTACGAGCAGTACTTC
CASSPHRFSGSCYEQYF